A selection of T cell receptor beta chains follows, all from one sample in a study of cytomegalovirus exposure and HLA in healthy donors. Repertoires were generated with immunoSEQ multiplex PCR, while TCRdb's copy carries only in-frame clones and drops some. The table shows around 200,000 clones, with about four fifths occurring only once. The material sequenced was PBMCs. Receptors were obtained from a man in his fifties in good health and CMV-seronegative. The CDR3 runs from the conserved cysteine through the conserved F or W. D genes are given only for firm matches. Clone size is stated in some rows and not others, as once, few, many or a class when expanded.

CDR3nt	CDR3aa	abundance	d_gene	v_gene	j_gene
TGTGCCAGCAGCTTAAACGGGGATCCCTACAATGAGCAGTTCTTC	CASSLNGDPYNEQFF	-	-	TRBV7-9	TRBJ2-1
TGTGCCAGCTCACCGGCAGTTGGGAGGGAGCAGTTCTTC	CASSPAVGREQFF	-	-	TRBV18	TRBJ2-1
TGTGCCAGCAGCCCTGGACGGGACCAGTACTTC	CASSPGRDQYF	few	-	TRBV7-2	TRBJ2-5
TGTGCCAGCTCTGCCTCCCCAGGGAACACCGGGGAGCTGTTTTTT	CASSASPGNTGELFF	once	-	TRBV18	TRBJ2-2
TGTGCCAGCAGCCAAGCGACAGCCGGAAACACCATATATTTT	CASSQATAGNTIYF	-	-	TRBV14	TRBJ1-3
TGTGCCAGCTCACCACCAGCGGGAGTTAGAAATGAGCAGTTCTTC	CASSPPAGVRNEQFF	-	TRBD2	TRBV18	TRBJ2-1
TGTGCCAGTAGGCTCGGACAAGCCAATCAGCCCCAGCATTTT	CASRLGQANQPQHF	-	-	TRBV19	TRBJ1-5
TGTGCCAGCAATCCGACAAGAGCCAAAAACATTCAGTACTTC	CASNPTRAKNIQYF	-	-	TRBV6-1	TRBJ2-4
TGCGCCAGCAGCTTGGTCGCGGAGTACAATGAGCAGTTCTTC	CASSLVAEYNEQFF	-	-	TRBV5-1	TRBJ2-1
TGTGCTAGCAGCCTGACTAGCGGGTACACAGATACGCAGTATTTT	CASSLTSGYTDTQYF	-	TRBD2	TRBV7-7	TRBJ2-3
TGTGCTAGCAGCTCGTCCGGCGCGGGAGGGGATGAGACCCAGTACTTC	CASSSSGAGGDETQYF	once	TRBD2	TRBV7-7	TRBJ2-5
TGTGCCAGCAGTCCGCGACTAGCGGACACAGATACGCAGTATTTT	CASSPRLADTDTQYF	once	TRBD2	TRBV6-1	TRBJ2-3
TGTGCCAGCAGCTTAACATACGGGGAGCTGTTTTTT	CASSLTYGELFF	-	-	TRBV7-2	TRBJ2-2
TGCAGCGCGACAGGGGGCGCGGGGGAGCAGTACTTC	CSATGGAGEQYF	-	TRBD1	TRBV29-1	TRBJ2-7
TGTGCCAGCAGCTCGACAGGTATCACAGATACGCAGTATTTT	CASSSTGITDTQYF	once	-	TRBV7-9	TRBJ2-3
TGTGCCAGCAGTCCCTCTAAGAATCAGCCCCAGCATTTT	CASSPSKNQPQHF	-	-	TRBV6-5	TRBJ1-5
TGTGCCAGCAGTTCTTCTGGACAGGGGCGCGAGCAGTACTTC	CASSSSGQGREQYF	-	TRBD1	TRBV7-2	TRBJ2-7
TGTGCCAGCAGCTTAGATAAGGGACTAGCGGGAGGTACAGATACGCAGTATTTT	CASSLDKGLAGGTDTQYF	-	TRBD2	TRBV13	TRBJ2-3
TGTGCCTGGAGTCCAGGCAGGGGGGCGAGAGGAAACACCATATATTTT	CAWSPGRGARGNTIYF	-	TRBD1	TRBV30	TRBJ1-3
TGTGCCAGTAGTAACACGGGGACAGGGGTCTACGAGCAGTACTTC	CASSNTGTGVYEQYF	-	TRBD1	TRBV19	TRBJ2-7
TGTGCCAGCAGTTTCCCCGGGCCAAGCCGGGGGAACACTGAAGCTTTCTTT	CASSFPGPSRGNTEAFF	-	-	TRBV28	TRBJ1-1
TGCGCCAGCAGCTTGGAAGGACAGCCCCCTGGCTACACCTTC	CASSLEGQPPGYTF	-	-	TRBV5-1	TRBJ1-2
TGTGCCAGTAGTATGGGGGGTGGGGACAGGACCCAACCCCAGCATTTT	CASSMGGGDRTQPQHF	-	TRBD1	TRBV19	TRBJ1-5
TGTGCCAGCAGTTTATCCCGAACAAGAGTAGCGGGGGTGACCGGGGAGCTGTTTTTT	CASSLSRTRVAGVTGELFF	-	TRBD2	TRBV27	TRBJ2-2
TGTGCCTGGAGTCGCGTAGCGGGAGGACCAGATACGCAGTATTTT	CAWSRVAGGPDTQYF	-	TRBD2	TRBV30	TRBJ2-3
TGTGCCAGCAGCGGGTGGGGACAGTCCTACGAGCAGTACTTC	CASSGWGQSYEQYF	-	TRBD1	TRBV5-6	TRBJ2-7
TGTGCCAGCAGTTTGGGCAGGGACACTGAAGCTTTCTTT	CASSLGRDTEAFF	-	-	TRBV6-5	TRBJ1-1
TGTGCCAGCAGCTTTCGGATCCGGACAGGGATCACCGGGGAGCTGTTTTTT	CASSFRIRTGITGELFF	-	TRBD1	TRBV5-6	TRBJ2-2
TGTGCCAGCAGCCGAGGGGGGGCTGGAAACACCATATATTTT	CASSRGGAGNTIYF	-	-	TRBV14	TRBJ1-3
TGTGCCAGCAGCCCTAGCGGGACTAGCGGGAGTAGGGAGCTGTTTTTT	CASSPSGTSGSRELFF	-	TRBD2	TRBV7-3	TRBJ2-2
TGCGCCAGCAGCCAAGCTAGCGGGGGGGCCTTTAGCACAGATACGCAGTATTTT	CASSQASGGAFSTDTQYF	-	TRBD2	TRBV4-1	TRBJ2-3
TGTGCCAGCACCCTGGGACAGGGCGTCTACGAGCAGTACTTC	CASTLGQGVYEQYF	-	TRBD1	TRBV28	TRBJ2-7